The 31 T cell receptor beta chains below come from one sample, sequenced in a study of T cells after yellow fever vaccination. TCRdb re-analysed the 5' RACE reads in MiXCR, keeping a single row per CDR3 protein. The sample has under 600,000 distinct CDR3 sequences; approximately 13% are singletons. The sequences come from PBMCs, collected on the day of the yellow fever booster vaccination. These receptors originate from a man aged 25-40 years who received the YFV17D yellow fever vaccine.

This clonotype has only a few counts. V usage is TRBV27 and J usage is TRBJ2-1; tentatively, D is TRBD2 (6 bases). Germline CDR1 and CDR2: MNHEY and SMNVEV (reference sequence). V gave up 5 bases and J gave up 6 bases, with 14 bases separating them. This CDR3 has 14 residues. The DNA for the CDR3 is TGTGCCAGCAGTGTCCGCGGCGGGGTCAATGAGCAGTTCTTC. It is translated as CASSVRGGVNEQFF.

This clonotype was seen a few times. The chain couples TRBV5-1 to TRBJ1-5, with D possibly matching TRBD1 (6 bases). The CDR3 length is 14 residues. The V end was cut by 2 bases, the J end by 6 bases, with 12 bases between. Germline V gene lookup returns CDR1 SGHRS and CDR2 YFSETQ. CDR3 amino acids: CASSFEQGSQPQHF. CDR3 in DNA: TGCGCCAGCAGCTTTGAACAGGGTAGTCAGCCCCAGCATTTT.

J is TRBJ2-1 and V is TRBV9; no firm D call. Germline CDR1 SGDLS, CDR2 YYNGEE. This CDR3 has 15 amino acids. With 0 bases removed from V and 8 bases from J, the gap between germline ends came to 15 bases. The CDR3 region has the DNA TGTGCCAGCAGCGTAGGAGGAAGCCTCGTTGATGAGCAGTTCTTC. Translation gives CASSVGGSLVDEQFF.

This clonotype has a handful of counts. The chain links TRBV10-3 to TRBJ2-1, with 10 bases matching TRBD2. Germline CDR1 is ENHRY and CDR2 is SYGVKD. Trimming at V came to 10 bases and at J to 5 bases, leaving 11 bases not matched to a gene. This CDR3 comprises 15 residues. The DNA for the CDR3 is TGTGCCACCGTCCCTAGCGGGAGAGGAAACAATGAGCAGTTCTTC. Amino acid sequence: CATVPSGRGNNEQFF.

This clonotype has a count of ten or more. This chain joins TRBV20-1 and TRBJ2-5, with D hard to call. The CDR3 is made up of 15 amino acids. Trimming pared 0 bases from V and 1 base from J, leaving 12 bases between. The germline CDR1 and CDR2 sequences are DFQATT and SNEGSKA (reference sequence). CDR3: CSARDLRSSQETQYF. The CDR3 region has the DNA TGCAGTGCTAGAGATCTAAGGTCCTCCCAAGAGACCCAGTACTTC.

This clonotype appeared a single time. The chain carries TRBV4-2 and TRBJ2-2, with D uncertain. The ends were cut back, 4 bases at V and 5 bases at J, with 17 bases in the middle. The CDR3 runs to 16 residues. CDR1 and CDR2 from the germline V gene are LGHNA and YNFKEQ. CDR3 sequence (DNA): TGTGCCAGCAGCCCCGGGCTCCTCTGCTGGACCGGGGAGCTGTTTTTT. Translation gives CASSPGLLCWTGELFF.

This clonotype was detected only a few times. The chain recombines TRBV5-1 with TRBJ1-2; TRBD1 is a possible D gene (5 bases). The CDR3 covers 17 residues. Germline CDR1 SGHRS, CDR2 YFSETQ. V gave up 0 bases and J gave up 5 bases, with 20 bases separating them. The CDR3 protein is CASSLEGVQWVGYGYTF. Written as DNA, the CDR3 is TGCGCCAGCAGCTTGGAAGGGGTCCAGTGGGTTGGATATGGCTACACCTTC.

This clonotype was found a few times. V and J are TRBV7-9 and TRBJ2-2; D remains ambiguous. With 3 bases removed from V and 6 bases from J, the gap between germline ends came to 5 bases. CDR1 and CDR2 from the germline V gene are SEHNR and FQNEAQ (reference sequence). The CDR3 spans 12 residues. CDR3 protein: CASSFVPGELFF. In nucleotides, the CDR3 is TGTGCCAGCAGCTTCGTCCCCGGGGAGCTGTTTTTT.

The rearrangement uses TRBV12-3 or TRBV12-4 and TRBJ1-1, with 7 bases matching TRBD1. V trimming: 5 bases; J trimming: 0 bases; junction bases outside the gene matches: 3. The length of the CDR3 is 14 residues. CDR3 protein: CASSNRGMNTEAFF. In nucleotides, the CDR3 is TGTGCCAGCAGTAACAGGGGAATGAACACTGAAGCTTTCTTT.

This clonotype appeared a few times. This chain uses TRBV5-1 with TRBJ2-1; D tentatively reads TRBD1 or TRBD2 (8 bases each). Germline V lookup: CDR1 SGHRS, CDR2 YFSETQ. V was clipped by 1 base and J by 2 bases, with 19 bases between them. The length of the CDR3 is 18 residues. For the CDR3, the DNA is TGCGCCAGCAGCTTGCGCGACAGGGGACTAGACCCCTACAATGAGCAGTTCTTC. Protein: CASSLRDRGLDPYNEQFF.

The CDR3 region has the DNA TGCAGCGTAGCAGGGCGCCAAGAGACCCAGTACTTC. Residues: CSVAGRQETQYF. The chain combines TRBV29-1 with TRBJ2-5, with a tentative D call TRBD1 (5 bases). V lost 6 bases and J lost 1, with 9 bases in between. The CDR3 covers 12 residues. From germline, CDR1 is SQVTM and CDR2 ANQGSEA.

In its sample, this clonotype was seen a few times. Here the CDR3 DNA reads TGTGCCACCAGTGATGCGGGGGCGGTTTCCTACAATGAGCAGTTCTTC. This sequence encodes CATSDAGAVSYNEQFF. The chain uses TRBV24-1 and TRBJ2-1; D may be TRBD2 (7 bases). Trimming cost V 3 bases and J 1 base, with 12 bases left between them. Germline V gene data show CDR1 as KGHDR and CDR2 as SFDVKD. This CDR3 comprises 16 residues.

This clonotype was detected a few times. V gene TRBV2 combines with J gene TRBJ1-5, with D possibly matching TRBD1 (5 bases). This CDR3 is 14 amino acids long. CDR1 is SNHLY and CDR2 is FYNNEI in the germline V gene. V was trimmed by 3 bases and J by 6 bases, leaving 12 bases between them. The CDR3 bases are TGTGCCAGCAGTGATGACAGAACCTCTCAGCCCCAGCATTTT. Its protein product is CASSDDRTSQPQHF. Full variable domain (missing parts from reference TRBV2 and TRBJ1-5): EPEVTQTPSHQVTQMGQEVILRCVPISNHLYFYWYRQILGQKVEFLVSFYNNEISEKSEIFDDQFSVERPDGSNFTLKIRSTKLEDSAMYFCASSDDRTSQPQHFGDGTRLSIL.

This clonotype was detected only a few times. CDR3 in DNA: TGTGCCAGTAGTATTAAGGGGAGCACTGAAGCTTTCTTT. Its translation is CASSIKGSTEAFF. The rearrangement joins TRBV19 to TRBJ1-1; a possible D gene is TRBD1 (5 bases). V shed 3 bases and J shed 4 bases, with 9 bases lying between them. This CDR3 has 13 amino acids. Germline V gives CDR1 LNHDA, CDR2 SQIVND (reference sequence).

The chain couples TRBV6-5 to TRBJ2-1; 7 nucleotides agree with TRBD2. From germline, CDR1 is MNHEY and CDR2 SVGAGI. The CDR3 runs 15 residues. V trimming: 2 bases; J trimming: 6 bases; junction bases outside the gene matches: 7. DNA for the CDR3: TGTGCCAGCAGTTACCAGGGCGGGGGAAGCAATGAGCAGTTCTTC. Its translation: CASSYQGGGSNEQFF.

The sample holds a few counts of this clonotype. CDR3 sequence reads: CASRTTWETTLEQYF. CDR3 nucleotides: TGTGCCAGCAGGACCACTTGGGAAACCACTCTCGAGCAGTACTTC. The J gene is TRBJ2-7, the V gene TRBV6-1; D not certain. Trimming took off 6 bases at V and 6 bases at J, with 21 bases between the two ends. Germline lookup yields CDR1 MNHNS and CDR2 SASEGT. The CDR3 sequence is 15 residues long.

Details on this clonotype: One end of the junction fails to match germline, which may point to a read error. This chain joins TRBV7-6 and TRBJ2-3, with D possibly TRBD2 on 6 matching bases. This CDR3 is 15 amino acids long. CDR1 is SGHVS, CDR2 FNYEAQ, per germline. CDR3 sequence: CGSSPRPGEVDTQYF. Here the CDR3 DNA reads TGTGGCAGCAGCCCGAGGCCGGGAGAGGTAGATACGCAGTATTTT.

V usage is TRBV20-1 and J usage is TRBJ1-1; D is unresolved. The CDR3 totals 14 residues. Trimming cost V 0 bases and J 0 bases, with 8 bases left between them. Germline V lookup: CDR1 DFQATT, CDR2 SNEGSKA (reference sequence). The CDR3 here is CSAREQLMNTEAFF. CDR3 DNA sequence: TGCAGTGCTAGAGAACAGCTCATGAACACTGAAGCTTTCTTT.

This clonotype was observed a handful of times. The rearrangement links TRBV12-3 or TRBV12-4 to TRBJ2-1; D is possibly TRBD1 (6 bases). Deletions cut 8 bases from V and 4 bases from J, with 15 bases between. CDR3 length equals 14 residues. The CDR3 loop reads CASLGGPPYNEQFF. DNA for the CDR3: TGTGCCAGCTTAGGGGGTCCCCCATACAATGAGCAGTTCTTC.

This clonotype showed up just a few times. The CDR3: CASSLGPGLAAYEQYF. As DNA, the CDR3 is TGCGCCAGCAGCTTGGGTCCGGGACTAGCGGCCTACGAGCAGTACTTC. The chain has TRBV5-1 and TRBJ2-7; TRBD2 matches at 11 bases. CDR3 length: 16 amino acids. V shed 0 bases, J shed 2 bases, and the junction held 4 bases outside the gene matches. Germline V CDR1 and CDR2: SGHRS, YFSETQ.

The V gene is TRBV24-1, the J gene TRBJ2-1; the match to TRBD1 covers 11 bases. J lost 9 bases, V lost 3 bases, and 3 bases had no gene match. Germline values: CDR1 KGHDR, CDR2 SFDVKD. CDR3 length: 14 amino acids. The CDR3 bases are TGTGCCACCAGTGATACCGGGACAGGGGGTGAGCAGTTCTTC. It encodes CATSDTGTGGEQFF.

This clonotype was seen only a few times. This chain links TRBV7-2 with TRBJ2-3, with D tentatively TRBD2 (5 bases). Germline V gene sequence: CDR1 SGHTA, CDR2 FQGNSA. This CDR3 is built from 15 residues. V was shortened by 5 bases and J by 5 bases, with 17 bases between the two germline ends. The CDR3 nucleotides read TGTGCCAGCAGCCGGCACCGGGCCCGGGGAGATACGCAGTATTTT. This codes for CASSRHRARGDTQYF.

This clonotype came up a few times. The gene calls are TRBV20-1 and TRBJ2-7, with D possibly TRBD2 on 6 matching bases. Per the germline V gene, CDR1 is DFQATT and CDR2 is SNEGSKA (reference sequence). With 6 bases removed from V and 0 bases from J, the gap between germline ends came to 15 bases. This CDR3 is 14 amino acids long. The CDR3 coding sequence is TGCAGTGCCCCCTCCTCGGGGGTCTCCTACGAGCAGTACTTC. Its translation: CSAPSSGVSYEQYF.

CDR3 loop: CASSPAAGVAYEQYF. CDR3 nucleotide sequence: TGCGCCAGCAGCCCGGCAGCAGGGGTCGCCTACGAGCAGTACTTC. The chain carries TRBV5-1 and TRBJ2-7, with D maybe TRBD1 (6 bases). This CDR3 comprises 15 residues. Between the trimmed V and J ends, which lost 4 bases and 2 bases, there was a span of 16 bases. Looked up from germline, CDR1 is SGHRS and CDR2 is YFSETQ.

This clonotype was picked up a small number of times. The V gene is TRBV2, the J gene TRBJ2-7; 7 nucleotides line up with TRBD1. After removal of 4 bases from V and 3 bases from J, the junction contained 3 bases not matched to a gene. Germline CDR1 and CDR2: SNHLY and FYNNEI. CDR3 length: 13 amino acids. The CDR3 DNA reads TGTGCCAGCAGTGCACAGGGGTACTACGAGCAGTACTTC. Translated: CASSAQGYYEQYF.

In its sample, this clonotype was seen a few times. The chain uses TRBV5-4 and TRBJ1-1; D is perhaps TRBD1 (6 bases). The V end lost 4 bases, the J end lost 4 bases, and 17 bases lay between the germline ends. The CDR3 contains 15 residues. Germline values: CDR1 SGHNT, CDR2 YYREEE (reference sequence). Here the CDR3 DNA reads TGTGCCAGCAGCCTGTCCAGGGGCGCGGGCACTGAAGCTTTCTTT. As protein: CASSLSRGAGTEAFF.

The gene calls are TRBV19 and TRBJ1-2, with TRBD1 matching 9 bases. CDR1 LNHDA and CDR2 SQIVND come from the germline V gene (reference sequence). V was clipped by 3 bases and J by 5 bases; unmatched bases: 4. CDR3 length equals 14 residues. DNA for the CDR3: TGTGCCAGTAGTATCGTGACAGGGGGATATGGCTACACCTTC. Amino acid sequence: CASSIVTGGYGYTF.

In this sample, this clonotype turned up a few times. The chain has TRBV12-3 or TRBV12-4 and TRBJ2-2, with D uncertain. The V gene lost 2 bases and the J gene lost 5 bases, with 9 bases spanning the gap. CDR3 length: 14 residues. CDR3 DNA: TGTGCCAGCAGTTTAAGGCTGGGGACCGGGGAGCTGTTTTTT. Its protein is CASSLRLGTGELFF.

The chain combines TRBV9 with TRBJ1-1; tentative D call: TRBD1 (6 bases). Trimming stripped 2 bases from V and 4 bases from J, with 12 bases between. Looked up from germline, CDR1 is SGDLS and CDR2 is YYNGEE. The length of the CDR3 is 14 residues. The CDR3 bases are TGTGCCAGCAGCGTCGGGGAGGGGGGCACTGAAGCTTTCTTT. Translating it yields CASSVGEGGTEAFF.

This clonotype was counted between two and nine times. The chain employs TRBV11-2 and TRBJ2-1; D perhaps matches TRBD1 (5 bases). V lost 5 bases, J lost 6 bases, and 14 bases lay in between. CDR1 is SGHAT and CDR2 is FQNNGV in the germline V gene. This CDR3 contains 14 residues. The CDR3 DNA reads as TGTGCCAGCAGCCAGGGTGTGATCTTCAATGAGCAGTTCTTC. As protein: CASSQGVIFNEQFF.

This chain connects TRBV7-3 to TRBJ2-2; 9 bases fit TRBD2. This CDR3 region has 16 residues. With 0 bases clipped from V and 1 base from J, the junction kept 0 bases outside the gene matches. CDR1 is SGHTA and CDR2 is FQGTGA in the germline V gene. CDR3 sequence: CASSLTTSGNTGELFF. In DNA, the CDR3 is TGTGCCAGCAGCTTAACGACTAGCGGGAACACCGGGGAGCTGTTTTTT. Full variable domain (outside the CDR3, taken from reference TRBV7-3 and TRBJ2-2): GAGVSQTPSNKVTEKGKYVELRCDPISGHTALYWYRQSLGQGPEFLIYFQGTGAADDSGLPNDRFFAVRPEGSVSTLKIQRTERGDSAVYLCASSLTTSGNTGELFFGEGSRLTVL.